The clone carrying this T cell receptor beta chain was seen only a few times. Participants, about 18 to 95 years old, spanned under 25 US areas. Participants were placed into cohorts based on the clinical history they reported. As originally analysed: Nucleated cell number was recorded as an estimate derived from reference gene primer amplification. TCRdb keeps only in-frame clones here, not all; method: immunoSEQ multiplex PCR. V and J calls and clone size are copied from that table; D and trimming were computed from the DNA. The data contain 150,000 to 200,000 clones, approximately 88% of them seen just once; the ten biggest clones take up approximately 13%. These data come from a study of blood T cell repertoires in COVID-19. What was sequenced was PBMCs or T cells enriched from blood (not recorded which). This receptor was taken from a woman aged 55-69 years who had recovered from COVID-19.

The DNA of the CDR3 is TGTGCCAGCAGCGACTGGACTAGCGGGAGGGGGAATGAGCAGTTCTTC. It yields the protein CASSDWTSGRGNEQFF. V usage is TRBV5-6 and J usage is TRBJ2-1, with 15 bases matching TRBD2. Germline V gives CDR1 SGHDT, CDR2 YYEEEE. CDR3 length: 16 amino acids. The V segment lost 4 bases and the J segment 7 bases; nucleotides outside the gene matches: 6. The whole variable domain, remainder taken from reference TRBV5-6 and TRBJ2-1, is DAGVTQSPTHLIKTRGQQVTLRCSPKSGHDTVSWYQQALGQGPQFIFQYYEEEERQRGNFPDRFSGHQFPNYSSELNVNALLLGDSALYLCASSDWTSGRGNEQFFGPGTRLTVL.